The clone carrying this T cell receptor beta chain was detected only a few times. Its antigen is unidentified. The data are from a study of cytomegalovirus exposure and HLA in healthy donors. Study-level results: Associated with cytomegalovirus, according to the listing, were around 160 TCR beta chains. Analyses of presence/absence relied on an assumption of roughly uniform sequencing depth across donors. Accurate prediction of HLA-A and HLA-B alleles (for most subjects) was reportedly achieved from TCR beta sequences.

Primers included in the PCR were 60 Vbeta and 13 Jbeta primers. Assay: immunoSEQ multiplex PCR; the TCRdb copy retains only in-frame clones and omits some. The sample consists of roughly 100,000 clones, approximately 14% of them appearing once. The CDR3 loop spans 20 amino acids. V shed 5 bases, J shed 3 bases, and the junction held 21 bases outside the gene matches. CDR1 and CDR2 from the germline V gene are MNHEY and SMNVEV (reference sequence). The sequenced material came from PBMCs. This receptor was taken from a female donor in good health and CMV-seronegative. This chain connects TRBV27 to TRBJ1-1; 10 bases map to TRBD1. This chain's CDR3 is CASSLDTDRGRLEWDTEAFF. In DNA, the CDR3 is TGTGCCAGCAGTCTTGATACTGACAGGGGGCGCTTGGAATGGGACACTGAAGCTTTCTTT.